This T cell receptor beta chain was documented in a study of shared clonotypes between healthy human individuals. Points from the study as a whole: Donor clonotype sharing was expected to depend on sequencing depth. Depth was large, yet rarefaction showed that sorted-subset sequencing was incomplete.

CD45RO-negative, CCR7-positively selected cells formed the naive CD8 fraction, excluding terminally differentiated effector memory CD45RA+ cells. The donors, healthy adults who were HIV-negative, had experienced no recent acute infections or vaccinations. The germline gives CDR1 MDHEN, CDR2 SYDVKM. The CDR3 sequence is 13 residues long. The V end was cut by 3 bases, the J end by 8 bases, with 13 bases between. Details on this clone: No antigen is known for it.

Assay: immunoSEQ multiplex PCR; the TCRdb copy retains only in-frame clones and omits some. The data show about 2.2 million clones, just over 90% seen once. The chain employs TRBV28 and TRBJ1-1; TRBD1 might be the D (6 bases). Sequencing was done on a sample of naive CD8+ T cells from PBMCs. This TCR was recovered from a man younger than 35 in good health. Some clones in this sample may be carry-over from other donors' samples. CDR3 region: CASSFAQGAEAFF. In DNA form, the CDR3 reads TGTGCCAGCAGTTTCGCACAGGGAGCCGAAGCTTTCTTT.